The sequence of this T cell receptor beta chain was determined in a study of cytomegalovirus exposure and HLA in healthy donors. About the study: Drawn from HLA-typed donors, 80 million to 95 million unique TCRs were held in an early data release. Study conclusions and caveats: Evidence from a later analysis indicated that most CMV-associated TCR beta chains looked HLA-restricted. Later findings reportedly placed an Asian-associated ancestry cluster below the approximately 630-donor mean for N-insertions.

The primer mix had 60 Vbeta and 13 Jbeta primers. The data were produced by immunoSEQ multiplex PCR, yet TCRdb's version contains in-frame clones alone and is incomplete. This sample has 150,000 to 200,000 clones, with roughly four fifths found just once. The donors were healthy bone marrow donors. As for this clone: Its antigen is as yet unknown.

V was shortened by 7 bases and J by 10 bases, with 17 bases between the two germline ends. The CDR3 has 13 residues. Germline V gene data show CDR1 as MNHEY and CDR2 as SVGAGI. The clonotype comes from a woman younger than 30 in good health and CMV-seropositive. Sequencing was carried out using PBMCs. The chain employs TRBV6-5 and TRBJ1-5; D call uncertain. CDR3 residues: CASTDVREAPQHF. CDR3 DNA: TGTGCCAGCACCGATGTCCGTGAGGCTCCCCAGCATTTT.